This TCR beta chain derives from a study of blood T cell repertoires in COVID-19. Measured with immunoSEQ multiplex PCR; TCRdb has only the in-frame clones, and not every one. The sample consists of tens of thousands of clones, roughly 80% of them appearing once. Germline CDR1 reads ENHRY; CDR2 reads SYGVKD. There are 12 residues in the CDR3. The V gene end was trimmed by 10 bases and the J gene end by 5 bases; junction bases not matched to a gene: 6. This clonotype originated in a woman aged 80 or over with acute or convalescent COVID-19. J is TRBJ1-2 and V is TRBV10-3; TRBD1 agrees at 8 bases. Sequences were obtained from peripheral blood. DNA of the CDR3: TGTGCCACTCAGGGGGCTCGGTATGGCTACACCTTC. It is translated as CATQGARYGYTF.